This TCR beta chain was sequenced in a study of metastatic and nonmetastatic thyroid tumors (TCRdb year 2020). About the full investigation: Repertoires were compared across peripheral blood and tumor or nodule tissue samples from malignant and benign thyroid patients. General findings and caveats noted by the study authors: TCR beta diversity was reported as significantly higher in malignant tumors than in benign nodules, in both blood and tumor samples.

Library prep was done by PCR. Sequencing was carried out with an Illumina HiSeq 4000. High-throughput sequencing was used to profile the TCR beta-chain CDR3 region of every patient. In the original analysis: A classifier to discriminate distant-metastatic papillary thyroid cancer patients was built from CDR3 differences across clinicopathological groups. The Shannon index was used to measure repertoire diversity, and the Morisita-Horn index was used to measure how similar tumor and blood repertoires were. TCRdb reanalyzed the raw reads on its own, using fastp at Q25 for trimming and MiXCR for clone calling, and kept in-frame beta chains. The V and J calls and clone size are TCRdb's, not the authors'. The sample data list about 37,000 clones, and roughly 13% of these were observed just once. The ten largest clones take up more than 8% of the sample. No patient had received any treatment before thyroid surgery. The study retrospectively analysed patient clinical samples collected from about 2012 to 2019 using T-cell receptor beta sequencing.

The V end loses 11 bases and the J end loses 4 bases, and a stretch of 18 bases separates them. Inclusive of the bounding cysteine and phenylalanine, the CDR3 is 14 residues long. Here the CDR3 DNA is all that survives: 42 bases in frame from base 1. According to the germline V gene, CDR1 reads MGHRA and CDR2 reads YSYEKL. This clone was detected only a few times. The antigen this receptor binds is unknown. A read error is possible here, since a much larger clone lies one base away. Additional DNA sequences in this sample encode the identical CDR3. The material sequenced was blood. The V and J genes are TRBV4-1 and TRBJ1-5; a weak D assignment points to TRBD1 (6 bases agree). This receptor was taken from a female donor with papillary thyroid cancer or a benign thyroid nodule (not recorded which). Some clones in this sample may be carry-over from other donors' samples. The CDR3 region: CASSAGGGNQPQHF. In nucleotides, the sequence is TGCGCCTCATCCGCCGGAGGGGGTAATCAGCCCCAGCATTTT.